This entry features one T cell receptor (beta chain) sequence. This clone was counted only a few times. What this receptor recognizes is not known. No qualities accompany the bases; no much larger clone lies one base away. The data stem from a study of beta chain features in type 1 diabetes (dated by TCRdb to about 2018). Regarding the complete study: No differences in mean age, gender distribution, total cell number or subset yield were found between patients and healthy donors. A total of 107,917,701 sorted cells were examined across all samples, and the number of cells per subset was strongly correlated with RNA yield. The study compared TCRB repertoires of sorted circulating CD4+ T cell subsets between recently diagnosed type 1 diabetes patients and matched healthy donors. Regulatory and stem cell-like memory subsets were obtained from only 8 patients and about 8 healthy donors, while naive and central memory subsets were obtained from all 30 or so donors.

Findings and caveats that apply to the study as a whole: Shorter templates might be favored by PCR, yet because patient and control samples were amplified and corrected together, any such skew would affect both groups equally. Because cDNA rather than genomic DNA was sequenced, highly expressing activated cells could have been over-represented, although no difference in activation and CD3 levels was found between groups. The naive, central memory and regulatory TCRB repertoires appeared to resemble one another more closely among patients than among healthy donors. Type 1 diabetes patients showed a moderate but significant shortening of TCRB CDR3 length in all four CD4+ subsets. At VDJ recombination sites, patients with type 1 diabetes made fewer insertions and deleted more nucleotides, a pattern implying thymic rearrangement abnormalities. Because small numbers of individuals were included in the HLA sub-analyses, any influence of HLA type on TCRB rearrangement was left unresolved.

Cut back by 4 bases and 1 base, the V and J ends lie 10 bases apart. CDR1 and CDR2 are read off the germline V gene as LGHNA and YNFKEQ. CDR3 length: 15 amino acids, cysteine to phenylalanine. Solely the CDR3 DNA is kept, with 45 bases framed from the first base. Each donor gave one peripheral blood draw, approximately 0.11 L on average, collected into heparinised tubes. Naive, central memory, regulatory and stem cell-like memory CD4+ T cells were sorted on a BD FACSAria II using a panel including CD45RO, CCR7, CD25, CD127, CD95 and CD27. A purity above 95% was achieved for all sorted populations. PBMCs were isolated immediately by Lymphoprep density gradient centrifugation and stained directly without culture. So that batch effects would be minimized, each experiment stained and sorted samples in pairs, pairing one healthy donor with one patient. The entire isolated RNA was reverse transcribed using the High Capacity cDNA Reverse Transcription Kit, and thus expressed TCRB transcripts were sequenced. Deep immunoSEQ sequencing was applied to naive, central memory and regulatory T cell samples, giving an average of roughly 3.5 million total reads per sample. Sorted cells were lysed in RLT buffer, and RNA was extracted using DNase-treated RNeasy Micro or Mini kits according to cell number. Each cell subset was processed on its own to prevent cross-contamination, while patient and healthy donor samples were processed together. TCRB sequences were amplified from cDNA with the immunoSEQ multiplex PCR, producing 87-bp fragments spanning the CDR3 region. Amplicons were sequenced on the Illumina HiSeq platform. On the study's bioinformatics: PCR bias was computationally corrected using synthetic template baselines, reads within Hamming distance 2 were collapsed, and singletons that could not be merged were discarded. By aligning reads against IMGT, V, D and J genes, CDR3 length, and insertions or deletions at six rearrangement sites were assigned. Within each subset, clonotype counts were normalized to sorted cell number, and only after that were true diversity and Gini coefficients computed with the tcR R package. The overlap coefficient, calculated on TCRB nucleotide sequences, was used to quantify repertoire sharing. Out-of-frame TCRB sequences from naive cells were analyzed as a proxy for the pre-selection repertoire. The table was pulled from immuneACCESS by TCRdb, which kept in-frame rearrangements only. Such tables lose some clones; where checked, under half of the loss comes from unresolved V genes, and the rest has no known cause. The V and J calls and clone size were taken over from that table, and D and trimming were inferred from the DNA. The sample table records around 690,000 clones; over 10% of these occur just once. The top ten constitute roughly 0.11% of the sample.

The sequence derives from a man aged 25 to 40 with type 1 diabetes. What was sequenced was naive CD4+ T cells from blood. The cell subset or site label for this specimen denotes: true naive CD4+ T cells. The V and J genes are TRBV4-2 and TRBJ2-2; TRBD2 is possibly the D segment (6 matching bases). The CDR3 sequence is CASSPTAGNTGELFF. Here is the DNA: TGTGCCAGCAGCCCAACAGCGGGGAACACCGGGGAGCTGTTTTTT.